Shown below are 14 T cell receptor beta chains from a single sample sequenced in a study of regulatory T cells in long-lasting Graves disease. The time point is: persistent/refractory GD, antithyroid drugs over 5 years with positive TRAb. After RNA was extracted from PBMCs, the TCR library was made from it. CDR3 regions were amplified by Arm-PCR using iRepertoire HTBI primers to build TCR beta libraries. TCRdb passed the multiplex PCR reads through MiXCR, listing each CDR3 protein once. The sample lists around 460,000 distinct CDR3 sequences, roughly 21% occurring once. The sequencing used peripheral blood mononuclear cells (PBMCs), collected when the disease was refractory, from a patient treated with antithyroid drugs. The receptors stem from a female donor with Graves disease.

J is TRBJ1-1 and V is TRBV29-1, with TRBD1 matching over 8 bases. J gave up 10 bases and V 0 bases, and 10 bases lay outside the gene matches. Looked up from germline, CDR1 is SQVTM and CDR2 is ANQGSEA. The CDR3 loop spans 14 amino acids. CDR3 in amino acids: CSVEEIDRGPGAFF. Here the CDR3 DNA reads TGCAGCGTTGAAGAAATAGACAGGGGCCCTGGAGCTTTCTTT. The entire variable domain, with the rest obtained from reference TRBV29-1 and TRBJ1-1, is as follows: SAVISQKPSRDICQRGTSLTIQCQVDSQVTMMFWYRQQPGQSLTLIATANQGSEATYESGFVIDKFPISRPNLTFSTLTVSNMSPEDSSIYLCSVEEIDRGPGAFFGQGTRLTVV.

The chain employs TRBV9 and TRBJ1-2; D gene unclear. In germline, CDR1 is SGDLS, CDR2 YYNGEE. The CDR3 contains 11 residues. Trimming pared 2 bases from V and 10 bases from J, leaving 9 bases between. The DNA of the CDR3 is TGTGCCAGCAGCGTCGGGATTTCCTACACCTTC. It codes for CASSVGISYTF.

J is TRBJ2-7 and V is TRBV5-1; D is perhaps TRBD2 (6 bases). The V end lost 0 bases, the J end lost 5 bases, and 15 bases lay between the germline ends. Germline V lookup: CDR1 SGHRS, CDR2 YFSETQ. The CDR3 is 15 residues long. DNA for the CDR3: TGCGCCAGCAGCTTGGTGGCTAGCGCTGGTCACGAGCAGTACTTC. Translating gives CASSLVASAGHEQYF.

This clonotype was observed many times. V gene TRBV12-3 or TRBV12-4 combines with J gene TRBJ2-5; a weak D match, TRBD2 (6 bases). This CDR3 spans 14 amino acids. Trimming left V 2 bases short and J 4 bases short, with 11 bases between. This CDR3 is CASSLLGSSETQYF. The CDR3 region has the DNA TGTGCCAGCAGTTTACTCGGGAGTTCAGAGACCCAGTACTTC.

The gene calls are TRBV28 and TRBJ1-5; D remains ambiguous. CDR3 length: 16 amino acids. V was cut by 2 bases and J by 2 bases, with 13 bases left in between. Germline lookup yields CDR1 MDHEN and CDR2 SYDVKM. The CDR3 sequence: CASSLKNRRGNQPQHF. The DNA of the CDR3 is TGTGCCAGCAGTTTAAAGAACAGACGAGGCAATCAGCCCCAGCATTTT.

The chain employs TRBV4-1 and TRBJ1-1, with no clear D. CDR3 length: 14 amino acids. Germline loops: CDR1 MGHRA, CDR2 YSYEKL. Trimming left V 3 bases short and J 5 bases short, with 13 bases between. The CDR3 DNA reads as TGCGCCAGCAGCCATAGCACAGTAGGTACTGAAGCTTTCTTT. This gives the protein CASSHSTVGTEAFF.

The gene calls are TRBV5-1 and TRBJ2-7, with D tentatively TRBD1 (6 bases). Germline CDR1 reads SGHRS; CDR2 reads YFSETQ. Trimming cost V 5 bases and J 0 bases, with 12 bases left between them. The CDR3 is 14 amino acids. The chain's CDR3 is CASRYWDNSYEQYF. For the CDR3, the DNA is TGCGCCAGCAGGTACTGGGACAACTCCTACGAGCAGTACTTC.

This clonotype has more than one count but fewer than ten. The chain is built from TRBV7-3 and TRBJ1-4, with D maybe TRBD1 (6 bases). Germline CDR1 reads SGHTA; CDR2 reads FQGTGA. V was shortened by 5 bases and J by 7 bases, with 17 bases between the two germline ends. The CDR3 covers 15 residues. CDR3: CASSPGGGRGEKLFF. CDR3 coding DNA: TGTGCCAGCAGCCCCGGTGGGGGCAGGGGTGAAAAACTGTTTTTT.

The table lists this clonotype with many counts. The V call is TRBV11-2, the J call TRBJ2-7, with D possibly matching TRBD1 (5 bases). Trimming removed 5 bases at V and 3 bases at J, with 8 bases between. The CDR3 runs to 12 residues. CDR1 is SGHAT and CDR2 is FQNNGV in the germline V gene. The CDR3 coding sequence is TGTGCCAGCAGCGGTGGACACTACGAGCAGTACTTC. This translates into CASSGGHYEQYF.

Only a few counts were recorded for this clonotype. The V call is TRBV24-1, the J call TRBJ2-2, with 8 positions matching TRBD2. V gave up 0 bases and J gave up 2 bases; unmatched junction bases: 10. The CDR3 loop spans 19 amino acids. Germline loops: CDR1 KGHDR, CDR2 SFDVKD. DNA of the CDR3: TGTGCCACCAGTGATTTGTCTGTCCGCGGGAGGTTCAACACCGGGGAGCTGTTTTTT. Its translation is CATSDLSVRGRFNTGELFF.

This clonotype was seen a few times. V gene TRBV7-4 combines with J gene TRBJ2-7; perhaps TRBD1 as D (8 bases). CDR1 is SGHVT, CDR2 SQSDAQ, per germline. The CDR3 spans 16 residues. V lost 2 bases, J lost 2 bases, and 16 bases lay in between. CDR3 nucleotide sequence: TGTGCCAGCAGCTTATCCACACAGGGGGGGCCCTACGAGCAGTACTTC. It yields the protein CASSLSTQGGPYEQYF.

This clonotype was counted a few times. The rearrangement links TRBV28 to TRBJ2-1; D remains unclear. Trimming took off 4 bases at V and 5 bases at J, with 9 bases between the two ends. Germline CDR1 is MDHEN and CDR2 is SYDVKM. The CDR3 totals 13 residues. The chain's CDR3 is CASSSGRNNEQFF. The DNA for the CDR3 is TGTGCCAGCAGTTCTGGACGGAACAATGAGCAGTTCTTC. The full variable domain, completed using reference TRBV28 and TRBJ2-1, is DVKVTQSSRYLVKRTGEKVFLECVQDMDHENMFWYRQDPGLGLRLIYFSYDVKMKEKGDIPEGYSVSREKKERFSLILESASTNQTSMYLCASSSGRNNEQFFGPGTRLTVL.

The V and J genes are TRBV19 and TRBJ1-5; D not certain. Germline CDR1 is LNHDA and CDR2 is SQIVND (reference sequence). Trimming removed 6 bases from V and 1 base from J, with 7 bases in between. The CDR3 sequence is 13 residues long. CDR3 DNA sequence: TGTGCCAGTAGGCTCGGGAGCAATCAGCCCCAGCATTTT. Amino acid sequence: CASRLGSNQPQHF.

In its sample, this clonotype was seen many times. The CDR3 bases are TGTGCCACCAGCAGAGATAGGACTAGCGGGCCCTACGAGCAGTACTTC. Residues: CATSRDRTSGPYEQYF. The J gene is TRBJ2-7, the V gene TRBV15; TRBD2 aligns across 11 bases. V trimming: 0 bases; J trimming: 2 bases; junction bases outside the gene matches: 3. CDR1 and CDR2 from the germline V gene are LNHNV and YYDKDF (reference sequence). The CDR3 has 16 amino acids.